The 24 T cell receptor beta chains below all came from one sample that was sequenced in a study of CD8 T cells in ankylosing spondylitis. Overall study results and limits: Characteristic, it appeared, of ankylosing spondylitis blood was a TCR beta motif of about eight highly homologous variants.

These receptors lack a known antigen. TCRdb independently ran MiXCR on the 5' RACE reads; one entry per CDR3 protein. The data hold about 510,000 distinct CDR3 sequences, with under 5.5% observed a single time. Sequenced: blood, either unsorted or a sorted T cell fraction (not recorded which). Source of these receptors: a male donor with ankylosing spondylitis.

This clonotype came up many times. This chain joins TRBV5-1 and TRBJ2-5; 7 bases are shared with TRBD2. The J segment lost 1 base and the V segment lost 0 bases, leaving 3 bases of the junction unmatched. The CDR3 totals 15 residues. Germline CDR1 is SGHRS and CDR2 is YFSETQ. CDR3: CASSLDPGGQETQYF. The CDR3 DNA sequence: TGCGCCAGCAGCTTGGACCCGGGGGGCCAAGAGACCCAGTACTTC.

As regards this clonotype: A much larger clone is a single base away; this may be a read error. The rearrangement links TRBV7-2 to TRBJ1-1; perhaps TRBD1 as D (5 bases). V was shortened by 7 bases and J by 4 bases, with 13 bases between the two germline ends. The CDR3 has 13 residues. The germline CDR1 and CDR2 sequences are SGHTA and FQGNSA. The CDR3, as DNA: TGTGCCAGCATCTTGGATGGGGCCACTGAAGCTTTCTTT. Its protein product is CASILDGATEAFF.

This clonotype was recorded many times. J is TRBJ1-3 and V is TRBV4-3; D call uncertain. The CDR3 totals 16 residues. V shed 1 base and J shed 0 bases, with 10 bases lying between them. Germline V lookup: CDR1 LGHNA, CDR2 YSLEER. The CDR3 region has the DNA TGCGCCAGCAGCCAAGGAGGCCGGACCTCTGGAAACACCATATATTTT. Translation gives CASSQGGRTSGNTIYF.

This clonotype was detected many times. The chain joins TRBV25-1 to TRBJ1-1; 8 positions agree with TRBD1. V was pared by 4 bases and J by 1 base, with 5 bases of the junction left unmatched. CDR1 and CDR2 (germline): MGHDK, SYGVNS. The CDR3 is 15 amino acids. The CDR3 DNA follows: TGTGCCAGCAGTGCGGACAGGGTCGGGAACACTGAAGCTTTCTTT. It encodes CASSADRVGNTEAFF.

This clonotype has more than one count but fewer than ten. CDR3 DNA: TGCAGCTCATGGGACCTGTACAATGAGCAGTTCTTC. This codes for CSSWDLYNEQFF. J is TRBJ2-1 and V is TRBV29-1, with D tentatively TRBD1 or TRBD2 (5 bases each). The CDR3 length is 12 residues. V lost 8 bases to trimming and J lost 4 bases, with 12 bases between them. The germline V gene has CDR1 SQVTM and CDR2 ANQGSEA.

This clonotype has ten or more counts. The V gene is TRBV5-1, the J gene TRBJ2-5, with 8 bases aligning to TRBD1. V dropped 0 bases and J dropped 5; count of bases not matched to a gene: 3. Germline V gene lookup returns CDR1 SGHRS and CDR2 YFSETQ. The CDR3 sequence is 14 residues long. This chain's CDR3 is CASSLADRGETQYF. The CDR3 DNA sequence: TGCGCCAGCAGCTTGGCCGACAGGGGCGAGACCCAGTACTTC.

Ten or more counts support this clonotype. The chain has TRBV24-1 and TRBJ2-3; 7 nucleotides line up with TRBD1. Trimming cost V 4 bases and J 7 bases; bases outside gene matches: 7. The CDR3 runs 14 residues. Germline values: CDR1 KGHDR, CDR2 SFDVKD. The chain's CDR3 is CATSDLDRLNTQYF. The CDR3 region has the DNA TGTGCCACCAGTGACCTGGACAGGCTTAATACGCAGTATTTT.

This clonotype was seen at least ten times. This sequence joins TRBV6-5 and TRBJ1-1; no definite D call. The length of the CDR3 is 12 residues. V gave up 5 bases and J gave up 13 bases, with 17 bases separating them. Germline-derived CDR1 and CDR2 are MNHEY and SVGAGI. In nucleotides, the CDR3 is TGTGCCAGCAGTGCACTCCAGTCCGAGGTTTTCTTT. Translated, it gives CASSALQSEVFF.

This clonotype was recorded at least ten times. The CDR3 DNA sequence: TGTGCCAGCAGTGAAGCGGCCTCTAACTATGGCTACACCTTC. It encodes CASSEAASNYGYTF. The chain carries TRBV6-1 and TRBJ1-2; D gene ambiguous. The germline V gene encodes CDR1 MNHNS and CDR2 SASEGT. V gave up 0 bases and J gave up 0 bases, with 5 bases separating them. CDR3 size: 14 residues.

Points on this clonotype: A much larger clonotype is one base distant, so this may be a read error. The rearrangement links TRBV28 to TRBJ2-7, with 7 bases lining up with TRBD1. This CDR3 has 16 residues. The V segment lost 4 bases and the J segment 5 bases; nucleotides outside the gene matches: 14. The germline V gene encodes CDR1 MDHEN and CDR2 SYDVKM. The CDR3, as DNA: TGTGCCAGCAGTTCCCCCGCACAGGGGCTACCCCACGAGCAGTACTTC. It encodes CASSSPAQGLPHEQYF.

Many counts were recorded for this clonotype. The genes are TRBV20-1 and TRBJ1-1; 8 positions match TRBD1. The J segment lost 1 base and the V segment lost 1 base, leaving 5 bases of the junction unmatched. The CDR3 is made up of 15 amino acids. Per the germline V gene, CDR1 is DFQATT and CDR2 is SNEGSKA (reference sequence). The CDR3 protein is CSARGPGQANTEAFF. Written as DNA, the CDR3 is TGCAGTGCTAGAGGCCCGGGACAGGCGAACACTGAAGCTTTCTTT.

This clonotype was counted ten times or more. The CDR3 here is CASSRDASTGELFF. As DNA, the CDR3 is TGCGCCAGCAGCCGGGACGCTTCCACCGGGGAGCTGTTTTTT. The rearrangement uses TRBV5-1 and TRBJ2-2; D tentatively reads TRBD1 or TRBD2 (5 bases each). Trimming stripped 4 bases from V and 4 bases from J, with 11 bases between. Germline lookup yields CDR1 SGHRS and CDR2 YFSETQ. The CDR3 contains 14 residues.

This clonotype was counted ten times or more. The CDR3 nucleotides are TGCGCCAGCAGCTTACTAGGAGGTGTTGCTACAGATACGCAGTATTTT. Translated, it gives CASSLLGGVATDTQYF. The chain has TRBV5-1 and TRBJ2-3; the D gene is possibly TRBD2 (5 bases). The V gene's germline CDR1 is SGHRS and CDR2 YFSETQ. This CDR3 region has 16 residues. The V gene lost 2 bases and the J gene lost 3 bases, with 16 bases spanning the gap.

This clonotype was counted many times. The V call is TRBV7-2, the J call TRBJ2-7; 13 nucleotides match TRBD2. This CDR3 has 16 amino acids. The junction had 6 bases not matched to a gene; V was cut back by 1 base and J by 6 bases. Germline V gene sequence: CDR1 SGHTA, CDR2 FQGNSA. Here the CDR3 DNA reads TGTGCCAGCAGCTTAGTAGGACTAGCGGGAGCGGGCGAGCAGTACTTC. This sequence encodes CASSLVGLAGAGEQYF.

This chain joins TRBV4-1 and TRBJ2-7; D call uncertain. Trimming left V 7 bases short and J 4 bases short, with 20 bases between. Germline loops: CDR1 MGHRA, CDR2 YSYEKL. There are 15 residues in the CDR3. The chain's CDR3 is CASKRQAGSVYEQYF. For the CDR3, the DNA is TGCGCCAGCAAGAGGCAGGCCGGGTCCGTTTACGAGCAGTACTTC.

This clonotype was seen many times. The chain is built from TRBV5-1 and TRBJ1-2; weak D call: TRBD1 (6 bases). V was cut by 4 bases and J by 8 bases, with 24 bases left in between. This CDR3 contains 16 residues. Germline CDR1 reads SGHRS; CDR2 reads YFSETQ. This CDR3 reads CASSLRPGQDERGYTF. The DNA of the CDR3 is TGCGCCAGCAGCCTCAGACCGGGACAAGACGAGCGGGGCTACACCTTC. Complete variable domain (other parts from reference TRBV5-1 and TRBJ1-2): KAGVTQTPRYLIKTRGQQVTLSCSPISGHRSVSWYQQTPGQGLQFLFEYFSETQRNKGNFPGRFSGRQFSNSRSEMNVSTLELGDSALYLCASSLRPGQDERGYTFGSGTRLTVV.

This clonotype was found many times. V gene TRBV27 combines with J gene TRBJ1-5; maybe TRBD1 (6 bases). Germline CDR1 reads MNHEY; CDR2 reads SMNVEV (reference sequence). The CDR3 consists of 15 residues. With 4 bases removed from V and 6 bases from J, the gap between germline ends came to 16 bases. The CDR3 sequence is CASSSLTGNVQPQHF. In DNA, the CDR3 is TGTGCCAGCAGTTCTTTGACAGGAAACGTTCAGCCCCAGCATTTT.

This clonotype was recorded many times. At one boundary the junction diverges from the germline segment, which might be a read error. CDR3 nucleotide sequence: TGTGCCAGCAGTGCCCTCAGGAAGTACTTC. Its translation: CASSALRKYF. The chain has TRBV2 and TRBJ1-2, with unresolved D. The CDR3 extends over 10 amino acids. Germline V gene sequence: CDR1 SNHLY, CDR2 FYNNEI.

This clonotype was counted many times. This chain links TRBV12-3 or TRBV12-4 with TRBJ2-7; D is tentatively TRBD1 or TRBD2 (5 bases each). This CDR3 region has 12 residues. Between the trimmed V and J ends, which lost 8 bases and 4 bases, there was a span of 12 bases. DNA of the CDR3: TGTGCCAGCGCACCGGGACGTTACGAGCAGTACTTC. Translated, it gives CASAPGRYEQYF.

There are many counts of this clonotype. The V call is TRBV9, the J call TRBJ1-1; D unresolved. The CDR3 sequence is 13 residues long. V was clipped by 4 bases and J by 3 bases, with 10 bases between them. CDR1 SGDLS and CDR2 YYNGEE come from the germline V gene. The DNA of the CDR3 is TGTGCCAGCAGCCCCTGGGTTTACACTGAAGCTTTCTTT. Translating gives CASSPWVYTEAFF.

This clonotype appeared many times. The chain employs TRBV5-1 and TRBJ2-3; 7 bases are a match to TRBD2. Germline CDR1 SGHRS, CDR2 YFSETQ. V was pared by 0 bases and J by 1 base, with 2 bases of the junction left unmatched. The CDR3 consists of 15 residues. The CDR3 region is CASSLGSGRTDTQYF. Here the CDR3 DNA reads TGCGCCAGCAGCTTGGGTAGCGGGCGCACAGATACGCAGTATTTT.

The rearrangement links TRBV20-1 to TRBJ1-4, with TRBD1 matching 7 bases. V shed 5 bases, J shed 0 bases, and the junction held 3 bases outside the gene matches. The CDR3 spans 14 residues. Germline loops: CDR1 DFQATT, CDR2 SNEGSKA (reference sequence). The CDR3 DNA follows: TGCAGTGCTCTAGACAGGGCAACTAATGAAAAACTGTTTTTT. Translated, it gives CSALDRATNEKLFF.

This clonotype occurred many times. The CDR3 region has the DNA TGCGCCAGCAGCCAAGGTGGGGGACACCTCACCGGGGAGCTGTTTTTT. It specifies CASSQGGGHLTGELFF. The rearrangement uses TRBV4-3 and TRBJ2-2; tentatively, D is TRBD1 (6 bases). The V end was cut by 1 base, the J end by 4 bases, with 13 bases between. The CDR3 runs 16 residues. Germline CDR1 reads LGHNA; CDR2 reads YSLEER.

The gene calls are TRBV4-2 and TRBJ1-2, with a tentative D call TRBD1 (6 bases). V lost 4 bases to trimming and J lost 7 bases, with 16 bases between them. The CDR3 loop spans 14 amino acids. Germline lookup yields CDR1 LGHNA and CDR2 YNFKEQ. The CDR3 DNA sequence: TGTGCCAGCAGCCCTCGGGGGCAGGGCTTTGGCTACACCTTC. This sequence encodes CASSPRGQGFGYTF.